One sample yielded the 2 T cell receptor beta chains listed below, sequenced in a study of blood T cell repertoires in COVID-19. Data came from immunoSEQ multiplex PCR; TCRdb stores just in-frame clones and leaves some out. This table holds 65,000 to 95,000 clones, around 78% found once. Input material: peripheral blood. Receptors originate from a man between 60 and 75 years old with COVID-19, enrolled during active disease.

This clone appeared a single time. This chain links TRBV3-1 (or the pseudogene TRBV3-2) with TRBJ1-1, with 10 bases fitting TRBD1. This CDR3 spans 16 amino acids. V shed 5 bases and J 7 bases; nucleotides not matched to a gene: 13. Looked up from germline, CDR1 is LGHDT and CDR2 is YNNKEL (reference sequence). This CDR3 is CASSGRSGQGRVEAFF. The CDR3 region has the DNA TGTGCCAGCAGCGGCCGGTCGGGACAGGGGAGGGTTGAAGCTTTCTTT.

The chain is built from TRBV3-1 (or the pseudogene TRBV3-2) and TRBJ1-5, with 9 positions matching TRBD1. The V gene's germline CDR1 is LGHDT and CDR2 YNNKEL (reference sequence). V lost 3 bases to trimming and J lost 7 bases; unmatched junction nucleotides: 4. The CDR3 spans 14 residues. CDR3 sequence: CASSQGQGVQPQHF. Written as DNA, the CDR3 is TGTGCCAGCAGCCAGGGACAGGGTGTACAGCCCCAGCATTTT.